This T cell receptor (beta chain) was sequenced during a study of cytomegalovirus exposure and HLA in healthy donors listed by TCRdb under 2017. In the study overall: An earlier analysis of some 620 of the donors reported over 250 Gb of sequence data and 95 million to 120 million unique TCR beta sequences obtained from roughly 180 million T cells. Typing coverage differed by locus: A, B, C, DRB1 and DQB1 were typed in roughly 620-630 donors, DQA1 in roughly 510, DPA1 in around 610, and DPB1 in 400 to 480. To study patterns of TCR occurrence, a later analysis re-analyzed previously published TCR beta repertoires from 700 or so donors and added high-resolution HLA genotyping. Genome-wide SNP genotypes for about 65% of the 666 donors were used in a later genetic analysis, which treated that subset as a discovery cohort. The aim of the study was to test whether cataloging public T cell receptors could identify signatures of past pathogen exposure. In the later analysis, no new phenotypic data were used to find candidate immune exposures; instead, reliance was placed on TCR beta sequences and their occurrence across donors. Roughly 5 DR-DQ haplotypes were handled as single units for association and clustering, since linkage in the cohort was strong. Around 330 gigabases of sequencing data and roughly 81 million unique TCR sequences made up an early release that covered several hundred HLA-typed donors. HLA typing included class I and class II loci at four-digit resolution. Every discovery cohort repertoire had been produced on one sequencing platform. Across 398 genotyped donors of the cohort, an average of roughly 200,000 unique TCR beta nucleotide sequences per donor were sequenced, and 15% to 20% of those sequences were non-productive. The study combined high-throughput TCR immunosequencing, statistical association of individual TCRs with disease status, and machine learning to predict cytomegalovirus infection status. The T cell repertoires of several hundred subjects were profiled by immunosequencing and related to cytomegalovirus serostatus. The genetic ancestry cluster associated with self-reported Caucasian donors included over 65% of the roughly 400 genotyped donors. Donor age, sex, ethnicity and CMV serostatus were collected together with the repertoire data. To decide whether each TCR beta V gene segment behaved as functional or pseudogenic, an earlier analysis of approximately 620 of the donors relied on high-throughput TCR beta sequencing. Besides the first cohort of approximately 670 subjects, a separate validation cohort made up of 120 or so different subjects was used. Broader findings and caveats from the paper: Most TCR sequences were seen in very few donors, while some public TCRs were found in many individuals. A few of the identified cytomegalovirus-associated TCR beta chains were confirmed in vitro to be specific for cytomegalovirus antigens. Specific HLA alleles were associated with about 17,000 TCR beta sequences at a false discovery rate of 0.05 in a later analysis. Only TCR beta chains were sequenced in this cohort, and the absence of alpha or paired-chain data limited detectable features. Because counts were too low, more than 15 rarely observed V segments, including chromosome 9 orphons, were excluded from the earlier analysis of around 590 of the donors. Compared with the approximately 700-donor mean, donors in an Asian-associated ancestry cluster had fewer N-insertions in productive TCRs, according to a later genetic analysis. Correlated functional status among segregating V segments might reflect linkage disequilibrium, but an unknown experimental factor could not be ruled out. V-gene and J-gene trimming of TCR beta chains was associated with a missense DCLRE1C variant in a later genetic analysis, and the association was replicated in an independent cohort. According to the authors, the approach could potentially be generalized to other disease states and immunological phenotypes. In a later analysis, most CMV-associated TCR beta chains were found to appear HLA-restricted, with HLA associations seemingly driven largely by CMV exposure. In an earlier analysis of over 550 of the donors, most TCR beta V segments were observed in productive rearrangements about 87% or about 30% of the time, broadly matching IMGT annotations. Several of the top co-occurrence clusters appeared to be linked to parvovirus B19, influenza, CMV and Epstein-Barr virus, according to a later analysis. A total of roughly 160 TCR beta chains were listed by the study as associated with cytomegalovirus. Assigning TCR associations to individual alleles was difficult when HLA alleles, especially DR and DQ, strongly co-occurred. The only immune exposure information available for the cohort was CMV serostatus. In both the original and validation cohorts, the classifier was reported to diagnose cytomegalovirus status with high specificity and sensitivity. Because HLA typing was unavailable for some donors at each locus, only the typed subset was used in association tests. Presence/absence analyses assumed roughly uniform sequencing depth across donors, an assumption that may not hold. A cluster of highly shared sequence variants was judged likely to represent a technical artifact of the sequencing pipeline. Some IMGT-functional V segments, including TRBV6-2 and TRBV6-3, could not be distinguished by the 87-base-pair reads and were therefore excluded. In a later analysis, HLA-associated TCR beta chains showed more clonal expansion and lower generation probabilities than non-associated chains that were equally common. A further reported finding was that TCR beta sequences accurately predicted the HLA-A and HLA-B alleles for most subjects in the first cohort. According to a later analysis, TCR association rates differed among HLA loci, with DRB1 alleles showing the most associated TCRs and HLA-C alleles showing the fewest.

The germline V gene specifies SGHRS as CDR1 and YFSETQ as CDR2. Unmatched junction bases come to 8, with V trimmed by 1 base and J by 5 bases. The CDR3 contains 15 residues, cysteine and phenylalanine counted. Solely the CDR3 DNA is kept, with 45 bases framed from the first base. This clone showed up just once. Its antigen specificity is not known. Base qualities were left out, and no much larger clone turns up one base away. The cohort consisted of hundreds of healthy bone marrow donors. At the time of sampling, every cohort member was nominally healthy, though immune exposures that went unrecorded were likely present. The donor was CMV seropositive and was included in the group of 290 or so seropositive cohort members. Every donor gave a peripheral blood sample, and the peripheral blood mononuclear cells from that sample were used for TCR beta sequencing. The Qiagen DNeasy Blood Extraction Kit was used to extract genomic DNA from the blood cell samples.

The library relied on the immunoSEQ multiplex PCR assay. For the multiplex PCR, a mixture combining 60 forward primers for TCR Vbeta segments and 13 reverse primers for TCR Jbeta segments was used. The CDR3 region of rearranged TCR beta genes was amplified from genomic DNA with a multiplex PCR assay. The Illumina HiSeq System was used to sequence the amplified TCR beta libraries as 87-base-pair reads. The study's processing was this. Across the roughly 670 repertoires, a later analysis counted 80 million or so unique TCR beta chains, roughly 11 million of which were shared by at least two donors. Raw reads were error-corrected and collapsed into unique sequences by a nearest-neighbor algorithm in which closely related sequences were merged to remove PCR and sequencing errors. To assign V, D and J gene segments, CDR3 sequences were aligned to IMGT reference sequences. Each retained sequence needed at least a six-nucleotide match to both a V gene segment and a J gene segment. Rearrangements were classified as productive when the CDR3 lacked stop codons and remained in frame with V and J, and all other rearrangements were classified as non-productive. CDR3 was defined by IMGT convention, running from the second conserved V-encoded cysteine to the conserved J-encoded phenylalanine. The earlier analysis of some 600 of the donors excluded sequences that lacked an unambiguous match to a single V gene segment. An earlier analysis of some 610 of the donors called V segments functional above 56.7% productive rearrangements and segregating when the between-donor standard deviation exceeded 5%. A statistical classification framework was built for diagnosing cytomegalovirus status from the catalog of TCR beta chain sequences. In a later analysis, TCR nucleotide sequences were compared against IMGT/GENE-DB human TR gene sequences so that V and J genes could be assigned. A later analysis assigned CDR3 sequences and most-parsimonious VDJ recombination scenarios with the TCRdist pipeline. In a later analysis, each TCR beta chain was defined by its CDR3 amino acid sequence together with its V-gene family, and reads without a unique V-gene family were excluded. A later analysis removed 592 highly shared, low-generation-probability nucleotide sequences to deal with suspected cross-contamination and a sequencing artifact. In a later analysis, a clonal expansion index for each public chain was calculated from normalized within-repertoire ranks of inferred template counts. In a later analysis, generation probabilities were computed using a VDJ recombination model fitted to out-of-frame rearrangements, and the results were checked against IGoR. In a later analysis, TCR-TCR, TCR-HLA and TCR-CMV co-occurrence was scored with hypergeometric tests, and a repertoire-size bias correction was applied to TCR pairs. In a later analysis, false discovery rates were estimated by permuting HLA or CMV assignments 20 times. In a later analysis, co-occurring TCRs were grouped using DBSCAN, with TCRdist sequence similarity added in when clustering inside HLA-allele-positive subsets. Repertoires with fewer than 30,000 or more than 120,000 public chains were left out of co-occurrence clustering, as were about 5 repertoires with anomalous nucleotide sharing. What TCRdb holds here is the immuneACCESS table cut down to in-frame rearrangements. Part of the clones is not present; checked against another copy, under half of the missing clones reflect an unresolved V gene, and the others are unexplained. The DNA gave D and trimming, while V, J and clone size come from that table. The sample table shows about 110,000 clones, and about three quarters are seen once. Of the sample, more than 4.5% falls within the top ten clones.

The chain links TRBV5-1 with TRBJ2-5, with 7 bases in between that match TRBD1. The sample consisted of PBMCs. This clonotype was obtained from a female donor in good health and CMV-seropositive. The CDR3 has the sequence CASSLMTGIKETQYF. The nucleotides are TGCGCCAGCAGCTTGATGACAGGGATCAAGGAGACCCAGTACTTC.